This note documents a single TCR beta chain sequence. Its specificity is not known. This sample was included in a study of shared clonotypes between healthy human individuals. Study-wide points: Relative to clonotypes present in all four donors, those not shared had lower generation probabilities.

TCRdb keeps only in-frame clones here, not all; method: immunoSEQ multiplex PCR. Found here are around 580,000 clones, more than 95% of them singletons; the top ten hold roughly 0.29%. CD8 cells regarded as naive lacked CD45RO, were positively chosen for CCR7, and omitted terminally differentiated effector memory CD45RA+ cells. The TCR originated in a man aged 25-40 years in good health. The sequenced material came from naive CD8+ T cells sorted from blood.

The CDR3, as DNA: TGTGCCACCAGCGGCGTGGGTGGGAGATCCTACAATGAGCAGTTCTTC. Protein: CATSGVGGRSYNEQFF. The rearrangement links TRBV15 to TRBJ2-1; a weak D match, TRBD2 (5 bases). Trimming left V 5 bases short and J 1 base short, with 15 bases between. The germline CDR1 and CDR2 sequences are LNHNV and YYDKDF (reference sequence). The CDR3 consists of 16 residues.